The 32 T cell receptor beta chains given below trace back to one sample, sequenced in a study of CD8 T cells in ankylosing spondylitis. In TCRdb, the 5' RACE reads were re-called with MiXCR into one record per CDR3 protein. The sample has 150,000 to 200,000 distinct CDR3 sequences; roughly 34% are singletons. Sequences were obtained from synovial fluid, either unsorted or a sorted T cell fraction (not recorded which). The receptors here all came from a male donor with ankylosing spondylitis.

V gene TRBV7-9 combines with J gene TRBJ2-5; tentative D call: TRBD1 (5 bases). With 4 bases removed from V and 5 bases from J, the gap between germline ends came to 14 bases. The CDR3 totals 14 residues. CDR1 and CDR2 (germline): SEHNR, FQNEAQ (reference sequence). CDR3 bases: TGTGCCAGCAGCTCCAACCAGGGTGCGGAGACCCAGTACTTC. It yields the protein CASSSNQGAETQYF.

The rearrangement links TRBV7-2 to TRBJ2-2; TRBD2 aligns across 8 bases. Germline V gene data show CDR1 as SGHTA and CDR2 as FQGNSA. After removal of 1 base from V and 13 bases from J, the junction contained 11 bases not matched to a gene. This CDR3 contains 15 residues. The CDR3 bases are TGTGCCAGCAGCTTAGATTTTGGACTAGCCGGCGGGCTGTTTTTT. This gives the protein CASSLDFGLAGGLFF.

In nucleotides, the CDR3 is TGTGCCAGCACCGCAGGGTTTCAGCCCCAGCATTTT. Protein product: CASTAGFQPQHF. The chain uses TRBV6-2 or TRBV6-3 and TRBJ1-5; maybe TRBD1 (5 bases). CDR3 length: 12 amino acids. CDR1 MNHEY and CDR2 SVGEGT come from the germline V gene. Trimming stripped 7 bases from V and 6 bases from J, with 10 bases between.

Many counts were recorded for this clonotype. The chain carries TRBV7-8 and TRBJ2-1; 8 positions match TRBD2. Germline CDR1 and CDR2: SGHVS and FQNEAQ. This CDR3 region has 12 residues. CDR3 loop: CCVSGGAGEQFF. The CDR3 region has the DNA TGTTGCGTTTCGGGGGGGGCAGGTGAGCAGTTCTTC.

The chain links TRBV2 to TRBJ2-7, with 10 bases fitting TRBD1. This CDR3 spans 14 amino acids. V gave up 6 bases and J gave up 4 bases; unmatched junction bases: 6. CDR1 and CDR2 (germline): SNHLY, FYNNEI. This CDR3 reads CASRERDRGYEQYF. The CDR3 region has the DNA TGTGCCAGCAGGGAACGGGACAGGGGTTACGAGCAGTACTTC.

This clonotype was counted only a few times. This chain connects TRBV7-8 to TRBJ1-6; D is perhaps TRBD1 (5 bases). This CDR3 contains 17 residues. V was shortened by 4 bases and J by 4 bases, with 17 bases between the two germline ends. The V gene's germline CDR1 is SGHVS and CDR2 FQNEAQ. The CDR3 loop reads CASSSFVGTEYNSPLHF. The CDR3, as DNA: TGTGCCAGCAGCTCATTCGTCGGGACGGAGTATAATTCACCCCTCCACTTT.

In its sample, this clonotype was seen many times. This chain uses TRBV12-3 or TRBV12-4 with TRBJ1-1; D might be TRBD1 (5 bases). This CDR3 is built from 15 residues. The germline V and J ends were trimmed by 8 bases and 1 base, with 17 bases remaining between them. The CDR3 DNA follows: TGTGCCAGCGCTGCGGGGGGACCGAGGAACACTGAAGCTTTCTTT. Translation gives CASAAGGPRNTEAFF.

The table lists this clonotype with a few counts. This sequence joins TRBV5-1 and TRBJ2-2; 11 bases fit TRBD2. The CDR3 consists of 18 residues. Germline-derived CDR1 and CDR2 are SGHRS and YFSETQ. V dropped 7 bases and J dropped 2; count of bases not matched to a gene: 13. The CDR3 region has the DNA TGCGCCAGCCGCAAAGAACTAGCGGGGGCCCTCAACACCGGGGAGCTGTTTTTT. This translates into CASRKELAGALNTGELFF.

This chain uses TRBV7-8 with TRBJ2-1; 10 nucleotides align to TRBD2. The CDR3 spans 16 residues. J gave up 4 bases and V 4 bases, and 7 bases lay outside the gene matches. The V gene's germline CDR1 is SGHVS and CDR2 FQNEAQ. The CDR3 DNA is TGTGCCAGCAGCTCCCCTAGCGGGGGAACTTACAATGAGCAGTTCTTC. It yields the protein CASSSPSGGTYNEQFF.

This clonotype was seen repeatedly, ten times or more. The rearrangement joins TRBV7-2 to TRBJ2-1; D is possibly TRBD2 (7 bases). V shed 6 bases and J shed 7 bases, with 16 bases lying between them. This CDR3 spans 14 amino acids. Germline V gene lookup returns CDR1 SGHTA and CDR2 FQGNSA. Here the CDR3 reads CASRIGGGLNEQFF. Written as DNA, the CDR3 is TGTGCCAGCAGAATTGGGGGGGGCCTGAATGAGCAGTTCTTC.

This clonotype was observed many times. The CDR3 sequence: CASSLVGLGSYEQYF. The CDR3 nucleotides read TGTGCCAGCAGCCTCGTCGGGCTGGGGTCCTACGAGCAGTACTTC. The genes are TRBV12-3 or TRBV12-4 and TRBJ2-7; D gene uncertain. V was clipped by 6 bases and J by 1 base, with 16 bases between them. The CDR3 loop spans 15 amino acids.

The chain joins TRBV19 to TRBJ2-1; D may correspond to TRBD1 or TRBD2 (5 bases each). The CDR3 is 15 residues long. V dropped 7 bases and J dropped 4 bases, with 17 bases sitting between them. CDR1 and CDR2 from the germline V gene are LNHDA and SQIVND (reference sequence). The CDR3 loop reads CASNKYRDGYNEQFF. CDR3 bases: TGTGCCAGTAACAAATATCGGGACGGGTACAATGAGCAGTTCTTC. Full variable domain (remainder filled in from reference TRBV19 and TRBJ2-1): DGGITQSPKYLFRKEGQNVTLSCEQNLNHDAMYWYRQDPGQGLRLIYYSQIVNDFQKGDIAEGYSVSREKKESFPLTVTSAQKNPTAFYLCASNKYRDGYNEQFFGPGTRLTVL.

The chain couples TRBV4-2 to TRBJ2-3; 8 bases agree with TRBD1. The CDR3 spans 15 residues. Per the germline V gene, CDR1 is LGHNA and CDR2 is YNFKEQ. V gave up 3 bases and J gave up 2 bases; unmatched junction bases: 4. CDR3 sequence: CASSQGQVYTDTQYF. CDR3 DNA sequence: TGTGCCAGCAGCCAGGGACAGGTGTACACAGATACGCAGTATTTT.

J is TRBJ1-1 and V is TRBV29-1; possible D gene TRBD1, 5 bases. The CDR3 is 14 amino acids. Germline V gene lookup returns CDR1 SQVTM and CDR2 ANQGSEA. V gave up 6 bases and J gave up 5 bases, with 19 bases separating them. The CDR3 loop reads CSVLGGSEGTEAFF. CDR3 coding DNA: TGCAGCGTCCTCGGGGGGTCTGAGGGGACTGAAGCTTTCTTT.

The V gene is TRBV6-1, the J gene TRBJ1-2; the D gene is possibly TRBD1 (5 bases). Germline assignment: CDR1 MNHNS and CDR2 SASEGT. The CDR3 loop spans 13 amino acids. The V end was cut by 2 bases, the J end by 5 bases, with 9 bases between. The CDR3 is CASSEYRSYGYTF. The CDR3 DNA sequence: TGTGCCAGCAGTGAATACAGGTCATATGGCTACACCTTC.

This sequence joins TRBV19 and TRBJ2-5; 7 nucleotides match TRBD2. With V trimmed by 10 bases and J by 6 bases, 14 bases remained unmatched. The CDR3 sequence is 14 residues long. In germline, CDR1 is LNHDA, CDR2 SQIVND (reference sequence). CDR3 amino acids: CATSPRGESKTQYF. DNA for the CDR3: TGTGCCACCTCCCCTCGGGGGGAGAGTAAGACCCAGTACTTC.

In this sample, this clonotype turned up a few times. The J gene is TRBJ2-7, the V gene TRBV12-3 or TRBV12-4, with 11 bases aligning to TRBD2. Trimming at V came to 6 bases and at J to 6 bases, leaving 10 bases not matched to a gene. This CDR3 is 15 amino acids long. CDR3 loop: CASSLLSGGVVEQYF. In DNA form, the CDR3 reads TGTGCCAGCAGCTTGCTTAGCGGGGGGGTTGTCGAGCAGTACTTC.

By its share, this clonotype is medium-sized. This chain connects TRBV27 to TRBJ1-6, with a weak D call TRBD1 (6 bases). This CDR3 region has 14 residues. Germline V gene sequence: CDR1 MNHEY, CDR2 SMNVEV (reference sequence). The ends were cut back, 7 bases at V and 10 bases at J, with 17 bases in the middle. This chain's CDR3 is CASTNGGGWSPLHF. The CDR3 DNA reads TGTGCCAGCACCAACGGAGGGGGATGGTCACCCCTCCACTTT.

This clonotype was seen a few times. The V and J genes are TRBV10-3 and TRBJ2-3; 8 bases fit TRBD2. This CDR3 spans 14 amino acids. Trimming took 4 bases from V and 4 from J; bases not matched to a gene: 4. Germline lookup yields CDR1 ENHRY and CDR2 SYGVKD. The CDR3 region is CAISGGSGADTQYF. The CDR3 region has the DNA TGTGCCATCAGTGGGGGTAGCGGGGCAGATACGCAGTATTTT.

A few counts support this clonotype. CDR3 DNA: TGTGCCTGGAGCCCCAAGTACACTGAAGCTTTCTTT. Encoded protein: CAWSPKYTEAFF. The chain has TRBV30 and TRBJ1-1; D is unresolved. Germline V lookup: CDR1 GTSNPN, CDR2 SVGIG (reference sequence). Trimming left V 3 bases short and J 3 bases short, with 8 bases between. This CDR3 contains 12 residues.

The J gene is TRBJ2-3, the V gene TRBV5-1; TRBD2 matches 7 bases. Trimming at V came to 2 bases and at J to 0 bases, leaving 3 bases not matched to a gene. There are 15 residues in the CDR3. The germline CDR1 and CDR2 sequences are SGHRS and YFSETQ. The CDR3 is CASSLAGISTDTQYF. CDR3 DNA sequence: TGCGCCAGCAGCTTAGCGGGGATTAGCACAGATACGCAGTATTTT.

The rearrangement uses TRBV20-1 and TRBJ1-6; 7 nucleotides agree with TRBD1. Per the germline V gene, CDR1 is DFQATT and CDR2 is SNEGSKA (reference sequence). This CDR3 region has 15 residues. Trimming at V came to 3 bases and at J to 4 bases, leaving 6 bases not matched to a gene. The CDR3 DNA sequence: TGCAGTGCTAGGGGGACAGAGGGATATAATTCACCCCTCCACTTT. Protein sequence: CSARGTEGYNSPLHF.

This clonotype occurred many times. This chain joins TRBV6-1 and TRBJ2-7, with D uncertain. The CDR3 totals 14 residues. CDR1 and CDR2 from the germline V gene are MNHNS and SASEGT. V was cut by 5 bases and J by 2 bases, with 13 bases left in between. The CDR3 DNA is TGTGCCAGCAGTCGGACGACCCTCACCTACGAGCAGTACTTC. Its translation is CASSRTTLTYEQYF.

This clonotype was counted at least ten times. The rearrangement uses TRBV28 and TRBJ2-3; D remains unclear. Germline assignment: CDR1 MDHEN and CDR2 SYDVKM. The CDR3 consists of 13 residues. Trimming stripped 6 bases from V and 4 bases from J, with 11 bases between. The CDR3 loop reads CASRPTFADTQYF. The CDR3 DNA reads as TGTGCCAGCAGGCCCACATTCGCAGATACGCAGTATTTT. Looking up the rest from reference TRBV28 and TRBJ2-3 gives the full variable domain: DVKVTQSSRYLVKRTGEKVFLECVQDMDHENMFWYRQDPGLGLRLIYFSYDVKMKEKGDIPEGYSVSREKKERFSLILESASTNQTSMYLCASRPTFADTQYFGPGTRLTVL.

The gene calls are TRBV19 and TRBJ2-7; TRBD1 matches 11 bases. CDR1 is LNHDA, CDR2 SQIVND, per germline (reference sequence). Trimming removed 5 bases from V and 7 bases from J; junction bases left unmatched: 10. The CDR3 is 15 amino acids. The CDR3 loop reads CASSPGQGALSEQYF. The CDR3 nucleotides read TGTGCCAGTAGTCCCGGACAGGGGGCTTTGAGTGAGCAGTACTTC.

This clonotype was seen more than once but under ten times. The CDR3 DNA reads TGTGCCAGCTCACCATCGGATTGGAGGCGGCGGAACACTGAAGCTTTCTTT. Encoded protein: CASSPSDWRRRNTEAFF. The V call is TRBV18, the J call TRBJ1-1, with D unresolved. V dropped 2 bases and J dropped 1 base, with 17 bases sitting between them. The CDR3 covers 17 residues. CDR1 and CDR2 from the germline V gene are KGHSH and LQKENI.

This clonotype was recorded a few times. The J gene is TRBJ2-5, the V gene TRBV9; 12 bases are shared with TRBD2. Per the germline V gene, CDR1 is SGDLS and CDR2 is YYNGEE. The CDR3 is made up of 16 amino acids. V lost 4 bases to trimming and J lost 4 bases; unmatched junction nucleotides: 8. CDR3 DNA sequence: TGTGCCAGCAGCTCCCCTGGACTAGCGGGGATAGAGACCCAGTACTTC. Encoded protein: CASSSPGLAGIETQYF.

This clonotype was counted only a few times. The V gene is TRBV7-9, the J gene TRBJ1-5; D perhaps matches TRBD1 (5 bases). Germline V gene data show CDR1 as SEHNR and CDR2 as FQNEAQ (reference sequence). V was pared by 3 bases and J by 2 bases, with 14 bases between. The CDR3 has 16 residues. The CDR3 region is CASSFRTAGGNQPQHF. CDR3 DNA: TGTGCCAGCAGCTTTCGGACCGCGGGGGGCAATCAGCCCCAGCATTTT.

This chain joins TRBV15 and TRBJ2-3; 9 bases agree with TRBD2. V was clipped by 1 base and J by 2 bases; unmatched bases: 7. The CDR3 extends over 17 amino acids. Germline lookup yields CDR1 LNHNV and CDR2 YYDKDF (reference sequence). As DNA, the CDR3 is TGTGCCACCAGCAGAGGGGCGGCGGGAGGGACCACAGATACGCAGTATTTT. This translates into CATSRGAAGGTTDTQYF.

The chain couples TRBV7-2 to TRBJ2-7; unclear D gene. This CDR3 region has 15 residues. Germline V gives CDR1 SGHTA, CDR2 FQGNSA. Between the trimmed V and J ends, which lost 0 bases and 0 bases, there was a span of 9 bases. The CDR3 is CASSLAFEISYEQYF. Written as DNA, the CDR3 is TGTGCCAGCAGCTTAGCGTTTGAGATCTCCTACGAGCAGTACTTC.

This clonotype appeared many times. This chain connects TRBV20-1 to TRBJ1-2; 8 bases align to TRBD1. The CDR3 runs to 13 residues. V was pared by 5 bases and J by 4 bases, with 6 bases of the junction left unmatched. Germline CDR1 reads DFQATT; CDR2 reads SNEGSKA (reference sequence). In DNA, the CDR3 is TGCAGTGCTGTAGGACAGGGAAGCTATGGCTACACCTTC. It yields the protein CSAVGQGSYGYTF.

The sample holds a few counts of this clonotype. The chain is built from TRBV27 and TRBJ1-4, with TRBD1 as a possible D gene (5 bases). The CDR3 has 14 amino acids. Between the trimmed V and J ends, which lost 1 base and 8 bases, there was a span of 11 bases. The V gene's germline CDR1 is MNHEY and CDR2 SMNVEV (reference sequence). CDR3 amino acids: CASSLFGTAEKLFF. CDR3 coding DNA: TGTGCCAGCAGTTTATTTGGGACTGCCGAAAAACTGTTTTTT.